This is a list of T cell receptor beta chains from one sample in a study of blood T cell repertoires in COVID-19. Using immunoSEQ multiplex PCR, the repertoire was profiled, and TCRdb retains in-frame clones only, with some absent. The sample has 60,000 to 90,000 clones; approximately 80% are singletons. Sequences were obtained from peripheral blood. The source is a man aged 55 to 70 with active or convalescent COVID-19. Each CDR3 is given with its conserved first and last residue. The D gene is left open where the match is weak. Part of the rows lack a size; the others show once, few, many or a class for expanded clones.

cdr3_nt: TGCGCCAGCAGCCAAGGTTGGGGGGGGGACACTGAAGCTTTCTTT
cdr3_aa: CASSQGWGGDTEAFF
d_call: .
clone_size: few
cdr3_length: 15
v_call: TRBV4-3
j_call: TRBJ1-1

cdr3_nt: TGTGCCAGCAGCTTAGACTCCCCCACAGATACGCAGTATTTT
cdr3_aa: CASSLDSPTDTQYF
d_call: .
clone_size: .
cdr3_length: 14
v_call: TRBV7-2
j_call: TRBJ2-3

cdr3_nt: TGTGCCAGCAGCCTGAGGGACAGACGATTAAACCAGGGATATGGCTACACCTTC
cdr3_aa: CASSLRDRRLNQGYGYTF
d_call: TRBD1
clone_size: .
cdr3_length: 18
v_call: TRBV7-2
j_call: TRBJ1-2

cdr3_nt: TGTGCCAGCAGCCTAGGGACTAGCGGGGCCACGCAGTATTTT
cdr3_aa: CASSLGTSGATQYF
d_call: TRBD2
clone_size: .
cdr3_length: 14
v_call: TRBV7-2
j_call: TRBJ2-3

cdr3_nt: TGTGCCAGCAGCTTGGGATTACAGGGGACGAGCAATCAGCCCCAGCATTTT
cdr3_aa: CASSLGLQGTSNQPQHF
d_call: TRBD1
clone_size: .
cdr3_length: 17
v_call: TRBV5-6
j_call: TRBJ1-5

cdr3_nt: TGTGCCAGCAGCTTAACTAGCGGGGGAGTAGAGACCCAGTACTTC
cdr3_aa: CASSLTSGGVETQYF
d_call: TRBD2
clone_size: .
cdr3_length: 15
v_call: TRBV7-6
j_call: TRBJ2-5

cdr3_nt: TGTGCCAGCAGCTTAGGGCTGGCAGATACGCAGTATTTT
cdr3_aa: CASSLGLADTQYF
d_call: .
clone_size: .
cdr3_length: 13
v_call: TRBV11-3
j_call: TRBJ2-3

cdr3_nt: TGCGCCAGCAGCTTGGGTGAGGTGCCCTACAATGAGCAGTTCTTC
cdr3_aa: CASSLGEVPYNEQFF
d_call: .
clone_size: .
cdr3_length: 15
v_call: TRBV5-1
j_call: TRBJ2-1

cdr3_nt: TGTGCCAGCAGCCGGGAGGGGGGAAGGGCCAACGTCCTGACTTTC
cdr3_aa: CASSREGGRANVLTF
d_call: TRBD2
clone_size: .
cdr3_length: 15
v_call: TRBV5-4
j_call: TRBJ2-6

cdr3_nt: TGTGCCAGTAGTGAAAGGACACTTGAAGCTTTCTTT
cdr3_aa: CASSERTLEAFF
d_call: .
clone_size: .
cdr3_length: 12
v_call: TRBV19
j_call: TRBJ1-1

cdr3_nt: TGTGCCAGCAGTTACGAGAGCTCCTACAATGAGCAGTTCTTC
cdr3_aa: CASSYESSYNEQFF
d_call: .
clone_size: .
cdr3_length: 14
v_call: TRBV6-5
j_call: TRBJ2-1

cdr3_nt: TGTGCCAGCAGCTTTTGGCCCACAGATACGCAGTATTTT
cdr3_aa: CASSFWPTDTQYF
d_call: .
clone_size: .
cdr3_length: 13
v_call: TRBV7-3
j_call: TRBJ2-3

cdr3_nt: TGTGCCAGCAGCTTAAGACTAGCGGGGGGATACACAGATACGCAGTATTTT
cdr3_aa: CASSLRLAGGYTDTQYF
d_call: TRBD2
clone_size: few
cdr3_length: 17
v_call: TRBV13
j_call: TRBJ2-3

cdr3_nt: TGTGCCAGCAGCCCCTCTGGAGGCCGAGAAAAACTGTTTTTT
cdr3_aa: CASSPSGGREKLFF
d_call: .
clone_size: .
cdr3_length: 14
v_call: TRBV7-2
j_call: TRBJ1-4

cdr3_nt: TGTGCCACCAGTGATTCCCGGGACAATGGAAACACCATATATTTT
cdr3_aa: CATSDSRDNGNTIYF
d_call: .
clone_size: .
cdr3_length: 15
v_call: TRBV24-1
j_call: TRBJ1-3

cdr3_nt: TGTGCCAGCAGCCTCGGATCGGGGAGTGAAAAACTGTTTTTT
cdr3_aa: CASSLGSGSEKLFF
d_call: .
clone_size: .
cdr3_length: 14
v_call: TRBV9
j_call: TRBJ1-4

cdr3_nt: TGTGCCAGCAGTTACGTCTTCAATCAGCCCCAGCATTTT
cdr3_aa: CASSYVFNQPQHF
d_call: .
clone_size: .
cdr3_length: 13
v_call: TRBV6-2/TRBV6-3
j_call: TRBJ1-5

cdr3_nt: TGTGCCAGCAGGCCCACAGGGGCGCCGTCTGGAAACACCATATATTTT
cdr3_aa: CASRPTGAPSGNTIYF
d_call: TRBD1
clone_size: .
cdr3_length: 16
v_call: TRBV5-6
j_call: TRBJ1-3

cdr3_nt: TGTGCCAGCAGTGACGAGTCACAGGGTGCCAAAAACATTCAGTACTTC
cdr3_aa: CASSDESQGAKNIQYF
d_call: .
clone_size: .
cdr3_length: 16
v_call: TRBV25-1
j_call: TRBJ2-4

cdr3_nt: TGTGCCAGCAGTTACTCGATGGCGGGAGCTGGAAACACCATATATTTT
cdr3_aa: CASSYSMAGAGNTIYF
d_call: .
clone_size: .
cdr3_length: 16
v_call: TRBV6-5
j_call: TRBJ1-3

cdr3_nt: TGTGCCAGCAGCCTCGGGACCTACGAGCAGTACTTC
cdr3_aa: CASSLGTYEQYF
d_call: .
clone_size: .
cdr3_length: 12
v_call: TRBV5-5
j_call: TRBJ2-7

cdr3_nt: TGTGCCAGCAGCAGCAGGGGGCGGTGGAATACTGAAGCTTTCTTT
cdr3_aa: CASSSRGRWNTEAFF
d_call: TRBD1
clone_size: .
cdr3_length: 15
v_call: TRBV7-8
j_call: TRBJ1-1

cdr3_nt: TGTGCCAGCCTAAGACGGAGCAGCAATCAGCCCCAGCATTTT
cdr3_aa: CASLRRSSNQPQHF
d_call: .
clone_size: .
cdr3_length: 14
v_call: TRBV28
j_call: TRBJ1-5

cdr3_nt: TGTGCCAGCAGTTTAATGGGGCGCCCTGAGAGCTACACCTTC
cdr3_aa: CASSLMGRPESYTF
d_call: .
clone_size: .
cdr3_length: 14
v_call: TRBV27
j_call: TRBJ1-2

cdr3_nt: TGTGCCAGCAGCTTATCTACAGGGAACACTGAAGCTTTCTTT
cdr3_aa: CASSLSTGNTEAFF
d_call: .
clone_size: .
cdr3_length: 14
v_call: TRBV7-2
j_call: TRBJ1-1

cdr3_nt: TGTGCCAGCTCACCCGGACTAGTGGGGTACAGGGTCGCAGATACGCAGTATTTT
cdr3_aa: CASSPGLVGYRVADTQYF
d_call: .
clone_size: .
cdr3_length: 18
v_call: TRBV18
j_call: TRBJ2-3

cdr3_nt: TGTGCCAGCAGCACCGGGACAGGCAAAAATCAGCCCCAGCATTTT
cdr3_aa: CASSTGTGKNQPQHF
d_call: .
clone_size: .
cdr3_length: 15
v_call: TRBV21-1
j_call: TRBJ1-5

cdr3_nt: TGCGCCAGCAGCCAAGATGTACCGGGACAGGTTCCAGAGACCCAGTACTTC
cdr3_aa: CASSQDVPGQVPETQYF
d_call: TRBD1
clone_size: once
cdr3_length: 17
v_call: TRBV4-1
j_call: TRBJ2-5

cdr3_nt: TGTGCCAGCAGCTTAGTTGCGGGGGGGACCACAGATACGCAGTATTTT
cdr3_aa: CASSLVAGGTTDTQYF
d_call: TRBD2
clone_size: .
cdr3_length: 16
v_call: TRBV7-2
j_call: TRBJ2-3

cdr3_nt: TGTGCCTGGAGTCGAGGGGGCCTCACAGATACGCAGTATTTT
cdr3_aa: CAWSRGGLTDTQYF
d_call: TRBD1
clone_size: .
cdr3_length: 14
v_call: TRBV30
j_call: TRBJ2-3

cdr3_nt: TGTGCCAGCAGCAGATGGACTAGCGGGGGGGACACAGATACGCAGTATTTT
cdr3_aa: CASSRWTSGGDTDTQYF
d_call: TRBD2
clone_size: few
cdr3_length: 17
v_call: TRBV2
j_call: TRBJ2-3

cdr3_nt: TGCAGTGCTAGTAGCCGGGGGGACTATGGCTACACCTTC
cdr3_aa: CSASSRGDYGYTF
d_call: .
clone_size: .
cdr3_length: 13
v_call: TRBV20-1
j_call: TRBJ1-2

cdr3_nt: TGTGCCAGCAGTGAGAGGACAGGGGTGGTCACCGGGGAGCTGTTTTTT
cdr3_aa: CASSERTGVVTGELFF
d_call: TRBD1
clone_size: .
cdr3_length: 16
v_call: TRBV2
j_call: TRBJ2-2

cdr3_nt: TGTGCCATGGGGGGAGACAGGGGAGAGTATGGCTACACCTTC
cdr3_aa: CAMGGDRGEYGYTF
d_call: TRBD1
clone_size: few
cdr3_length: 14
v_call: TRBV10-3
j_call: TRBJ1-2

cdr3_nt: TGCGCCAGCAGCTTGGAATCGACTGGGAACACTGAAGCTTTCTTT
cdr3_aa: CASSLESTGNTEAFF
d_call: .
clone_size: .
cdr3_length: 15
v_call: TRBV5-1
j_call: TRBJ1-1

cdr3_nt: TGTGCCAGCGAAGACTTGTCTGGAAACACCATATATTTT
cdr3_aa: CASEDLSGNTIYF
d_call: .
clone_size: .
cdr3_length: 13
v_call: TRBV6-5
j_call: TRBJ1-3

cdr3_nt: TGTGCCAGCAGCTTGGCAGGGTCCTACGAGCAGTACTTC
cdr3_aa: CASSLAGSYEQYF
d_call: .
clone_size: .
cdr3_length: 13
v_call: TRBV5-4
j_call: TRBJ2-7

cdr3_nt: TGTGCCAGCAGCCCCCGCCGGGCTAGCCCTACAATGAAGCAGTTCTTC
cdr3_aa: CASSPRRASPTMKQFF
d_call: .
clone_size: .
cdr3_length: 16
v_call: TRBV7-2
j_call: TRBJ2-1

cdr3_nt: TGTGCCAGCAGCGTAGGATTGAGCAAGGGGTCTACCTACGAGCAGTACTTC
cdr3_aa: CASSVGLSKGSTYEQYF
d_call: .
clone_size: .
cdr3_length: 17
v_call: TRBV9
j_call: TRBJ2-7

cdr3_nt: TGCAGCGTTGACGGGCAGGGCGTCACTGAAGCTTTCTTT
cdr3_aa: CSVDGQGVTEAFF
d_call: .
clone_size: few
cdr3_length: 13
v_call: TRBV29-1
j_call: TRBJ1-1

cdr3_nt: TGCGCCAGCAGCTTAACTCTGAACACCGGGGAGCTGTTTTTT
cdr3_aa: CASSLTLNTGELFF
d_call: .
clone_size: .
cdr3_length: 14
v_call: TRBV5-1
j_call: TRBJ2-2